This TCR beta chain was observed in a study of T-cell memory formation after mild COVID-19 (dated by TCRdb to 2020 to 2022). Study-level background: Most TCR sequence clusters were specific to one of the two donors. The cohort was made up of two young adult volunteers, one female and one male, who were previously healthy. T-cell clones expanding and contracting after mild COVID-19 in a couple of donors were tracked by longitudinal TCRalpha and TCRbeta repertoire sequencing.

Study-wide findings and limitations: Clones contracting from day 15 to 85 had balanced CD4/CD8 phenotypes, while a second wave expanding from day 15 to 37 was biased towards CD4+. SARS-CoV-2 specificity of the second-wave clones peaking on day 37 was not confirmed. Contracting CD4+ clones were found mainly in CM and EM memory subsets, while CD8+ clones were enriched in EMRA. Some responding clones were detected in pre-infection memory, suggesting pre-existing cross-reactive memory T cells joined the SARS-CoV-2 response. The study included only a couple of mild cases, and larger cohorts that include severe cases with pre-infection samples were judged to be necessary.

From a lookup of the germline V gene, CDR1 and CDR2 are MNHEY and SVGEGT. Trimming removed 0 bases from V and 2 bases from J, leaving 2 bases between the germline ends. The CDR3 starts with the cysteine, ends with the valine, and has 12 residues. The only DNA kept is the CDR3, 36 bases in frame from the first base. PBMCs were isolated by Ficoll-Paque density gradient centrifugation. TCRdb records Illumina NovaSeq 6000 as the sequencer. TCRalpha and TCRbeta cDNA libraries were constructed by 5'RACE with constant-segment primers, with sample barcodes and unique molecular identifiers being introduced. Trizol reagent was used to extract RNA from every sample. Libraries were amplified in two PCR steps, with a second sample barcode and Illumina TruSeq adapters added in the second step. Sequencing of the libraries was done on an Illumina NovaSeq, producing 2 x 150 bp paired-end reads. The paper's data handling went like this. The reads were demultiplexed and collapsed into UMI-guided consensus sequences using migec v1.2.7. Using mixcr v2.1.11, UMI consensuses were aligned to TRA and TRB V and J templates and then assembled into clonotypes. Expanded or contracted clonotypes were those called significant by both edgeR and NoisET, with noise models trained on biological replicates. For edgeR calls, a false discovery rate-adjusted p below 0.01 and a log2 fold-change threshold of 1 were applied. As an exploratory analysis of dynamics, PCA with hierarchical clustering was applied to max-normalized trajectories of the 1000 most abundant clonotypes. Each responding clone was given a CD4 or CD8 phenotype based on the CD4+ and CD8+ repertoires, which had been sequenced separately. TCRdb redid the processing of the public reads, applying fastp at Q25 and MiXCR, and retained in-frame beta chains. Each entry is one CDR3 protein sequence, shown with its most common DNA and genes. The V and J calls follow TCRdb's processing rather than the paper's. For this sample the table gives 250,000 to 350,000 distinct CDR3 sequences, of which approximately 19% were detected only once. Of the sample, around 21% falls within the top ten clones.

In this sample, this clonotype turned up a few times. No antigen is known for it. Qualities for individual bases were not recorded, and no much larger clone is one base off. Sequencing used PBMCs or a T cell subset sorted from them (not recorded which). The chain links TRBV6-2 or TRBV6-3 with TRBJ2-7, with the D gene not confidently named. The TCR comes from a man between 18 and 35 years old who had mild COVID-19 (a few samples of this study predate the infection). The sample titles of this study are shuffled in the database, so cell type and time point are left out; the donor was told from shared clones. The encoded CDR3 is CASSYSTYEQYV. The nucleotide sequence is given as TGTGCCAGCAGTTACTCGACCTACGAGCAGTACGTC.